The text below deals with one T cell receptor (beta chain). The table came from immunoSEQ multiplex PCR; TCRdb's copy has only in-frame clones and leaves some out. The sample consists of some 100,000 clones, 79% of them appearing once. This entry is derived from a study of glioma-infiltrating T cells after dendritic cell vaccination. Study-level information: Samples are from glioblastoma patients in Phase I and II dendritic cell vaccine trials. Dendritic cell vaccine was injected intradermally three times, biweekly.

Germline V lookup: CDR1 KGHSH, CDR2 LQKENI. Trimming took 4 bases from V and 4 from J, leaving 8 bases between them. This CDR3 is built from 12 residues. This chain joins TRBV18 and TRBJ2-7; D call uncertain. The specimen was blood, collected before dendritic cell vaccination. This TCR was recovered from a human donor with glioblastoma. The CDR3 loop reads CASSLERYEQYF. For the CDR3, the DNA is TGTGCCAGCTCACTCGAACGGTACGAGCAGTACTTC.